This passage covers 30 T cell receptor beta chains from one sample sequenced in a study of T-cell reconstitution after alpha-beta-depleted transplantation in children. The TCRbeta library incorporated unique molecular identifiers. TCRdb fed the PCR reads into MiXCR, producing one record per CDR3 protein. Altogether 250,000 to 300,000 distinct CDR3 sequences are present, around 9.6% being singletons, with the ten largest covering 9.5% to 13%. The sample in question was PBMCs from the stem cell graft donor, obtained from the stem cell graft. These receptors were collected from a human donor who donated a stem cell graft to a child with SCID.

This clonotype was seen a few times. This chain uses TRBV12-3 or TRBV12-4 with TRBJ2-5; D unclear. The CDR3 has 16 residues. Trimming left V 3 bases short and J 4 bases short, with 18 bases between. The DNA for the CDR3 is TGTGCCAGCAGTTTCACCCTCTCATGGGTAGGAGAGACCCAGTACTTC. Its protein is CASSFTLSWVGETQYF.

CDR3 in DNA: TGTGCCAGCAGCGTAGAAGGGGTTGAGGGGTACGAGCAGTACTTC. Encoded protein: CASSVEGVEGYEQYF. The J gene is TRBJ2-7, the V gene TRBV9; D is tentatively TRBD1 or TRBD2 (5 bases each). The V gene lost 0 bases and the J gene lost 4 bases, with 14 bases spanning the gap. This CDR3 has 15 residues. Germline V lookup: CDR1 SGDLS, CDR2 YYNGEE.

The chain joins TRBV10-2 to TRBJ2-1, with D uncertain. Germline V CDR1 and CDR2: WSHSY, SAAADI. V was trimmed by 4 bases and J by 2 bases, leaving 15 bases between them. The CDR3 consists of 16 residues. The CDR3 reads CASSVRRPDTYNEQFF. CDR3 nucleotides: TGCGCCAGCAGTGTGCGAAGGCCCGATACCTACAATGAGCAGTTCTTC.

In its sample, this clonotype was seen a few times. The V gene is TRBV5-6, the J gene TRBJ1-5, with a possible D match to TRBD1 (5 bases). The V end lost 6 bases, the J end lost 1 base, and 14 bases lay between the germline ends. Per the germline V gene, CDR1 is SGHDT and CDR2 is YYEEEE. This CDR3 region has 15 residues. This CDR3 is CASTSSRGSNQPQHF. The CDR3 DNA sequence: TGTGCCAGCACCTCAAGCCGGGGGAGCAATCAGCCCCAGCATTTT.

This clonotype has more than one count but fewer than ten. CDR3 sequence reads: CASSLEGQKYNTGELFF. The CDR3 DNA sequence: TGCGCCAGCAGCTTGGAGGGACAGAAATACAACACCGGGGAGCTGTTTTTT. The gene calls are TRBV5-1 and TRBJ2-2, with 7 bases lining up with TRBD1. CDR3 length: 17 residues. J was trimmed by 2 bases and V by 0 bases; bases with no gene match: 7. Germline CDR1 is SGHRS and CDR2 is YFSETQ.

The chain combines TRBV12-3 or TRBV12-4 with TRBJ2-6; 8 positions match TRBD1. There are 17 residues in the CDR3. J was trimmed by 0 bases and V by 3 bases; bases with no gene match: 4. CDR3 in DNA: TGTGCCAGCAGTTTCAGGGGGCCCTTCTCTGGGGCCAACGTCCTGACTTTC. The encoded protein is CASSFRGPFSGANVLTF.

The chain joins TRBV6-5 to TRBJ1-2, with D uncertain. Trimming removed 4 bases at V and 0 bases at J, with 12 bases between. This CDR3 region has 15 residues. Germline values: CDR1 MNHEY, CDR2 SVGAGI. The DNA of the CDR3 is TGTGCCAGCAGTTCACGAGGTCGCGCTAACTATGGCTACACCTTC. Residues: CASSSRGRANYGYTF.

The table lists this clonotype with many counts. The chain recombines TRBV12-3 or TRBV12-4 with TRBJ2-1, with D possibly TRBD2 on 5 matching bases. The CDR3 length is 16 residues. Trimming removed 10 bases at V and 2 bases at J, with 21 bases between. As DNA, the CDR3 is TGTGCCATCGGTGACCCGGGATCTTTGGCCTACAATGAGCAGTTCTTC. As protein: CAIGDPGSLAYNEQFF.

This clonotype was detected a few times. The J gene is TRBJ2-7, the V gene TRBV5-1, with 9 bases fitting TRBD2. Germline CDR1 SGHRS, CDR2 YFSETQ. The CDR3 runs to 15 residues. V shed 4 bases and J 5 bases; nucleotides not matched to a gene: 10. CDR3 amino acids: CASSLLTSGSHEQYF. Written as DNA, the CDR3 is TGCGCCAGCAGCCTTCTGACTAGCGGTTCCCACGAGCAGTACTTC.

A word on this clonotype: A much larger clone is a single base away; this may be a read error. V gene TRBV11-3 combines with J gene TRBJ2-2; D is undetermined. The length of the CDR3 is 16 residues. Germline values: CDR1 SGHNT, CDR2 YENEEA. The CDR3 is CASSFIGPSNTWELFF. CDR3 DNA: TGTGCCAGCAGCTTCATAGGGCCAAGCAACACCTGGGAGCTGTTTTTT.

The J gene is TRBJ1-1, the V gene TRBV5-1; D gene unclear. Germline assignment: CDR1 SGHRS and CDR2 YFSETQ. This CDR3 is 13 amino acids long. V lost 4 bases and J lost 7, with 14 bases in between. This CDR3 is CASSTSPMSEAFF. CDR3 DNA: TGCGCCAGCAGCACGAGCCCTATGAGTGAAGCTTTCTTT.

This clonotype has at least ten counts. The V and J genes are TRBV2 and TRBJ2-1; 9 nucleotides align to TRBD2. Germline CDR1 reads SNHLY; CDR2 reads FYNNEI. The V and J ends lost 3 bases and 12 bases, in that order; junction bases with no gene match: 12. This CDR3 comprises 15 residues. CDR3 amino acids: CASSETSGGGSGQFF. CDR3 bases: TGTGCCAGCAGTGAGACTAGCGGCGGTGGGTCCGGGCAGTTCTTC.

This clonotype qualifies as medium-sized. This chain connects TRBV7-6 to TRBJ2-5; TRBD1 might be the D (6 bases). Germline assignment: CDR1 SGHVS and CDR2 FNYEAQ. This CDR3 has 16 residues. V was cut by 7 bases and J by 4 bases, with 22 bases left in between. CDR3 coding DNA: TGTGCCAGCATTCCGTCCACAGGGACGTTGGGAGAGACCCAGTACTTC. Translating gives CASIPSTGTLGETQYF.

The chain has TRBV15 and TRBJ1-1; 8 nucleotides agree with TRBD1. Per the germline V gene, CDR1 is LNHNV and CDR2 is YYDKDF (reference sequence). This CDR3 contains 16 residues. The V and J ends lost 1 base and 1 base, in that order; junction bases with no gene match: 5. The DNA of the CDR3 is TGTGCCACCAGCAGAGCGACAGGGGTGGCGAACACTGAAGCTTTCTTT. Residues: CATSRATGVANTEAFF.

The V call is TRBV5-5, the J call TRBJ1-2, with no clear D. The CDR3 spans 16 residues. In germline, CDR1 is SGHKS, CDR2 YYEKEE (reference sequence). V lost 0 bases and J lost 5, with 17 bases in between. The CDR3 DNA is TGTGCCAGCAGCTTGGGAGCTAGCGGAAGACAATATGGCTACACCTTC. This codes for CASSLGASGRQYGYTF.

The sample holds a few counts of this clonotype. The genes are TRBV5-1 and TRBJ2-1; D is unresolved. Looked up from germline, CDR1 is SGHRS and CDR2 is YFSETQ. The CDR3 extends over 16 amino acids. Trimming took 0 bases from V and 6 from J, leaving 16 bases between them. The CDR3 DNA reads TGCGCCAGCAGCTTGGATTCTCTGACACAGCCCAATGAGCAGTTCTTC. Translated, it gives CASSLDSLTQPNEQFF.

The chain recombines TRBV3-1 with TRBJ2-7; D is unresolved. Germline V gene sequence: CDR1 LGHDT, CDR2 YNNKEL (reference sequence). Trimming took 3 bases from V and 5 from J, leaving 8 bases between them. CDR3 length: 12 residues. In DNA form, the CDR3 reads TGTGCCAGCAGCCATATGGGCGACGAGCAGTACTTC. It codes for CASSHMGDEQYF.

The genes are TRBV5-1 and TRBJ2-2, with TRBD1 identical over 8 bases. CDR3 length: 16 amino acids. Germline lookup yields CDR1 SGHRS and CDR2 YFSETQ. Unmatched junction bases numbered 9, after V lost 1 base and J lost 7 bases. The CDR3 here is CASSLPGTGGGGELFF. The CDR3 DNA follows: TGCGCCAGCAGCTTGCCGGGGACAGGAGGTGGCGGGGAGCTGTTTTTT. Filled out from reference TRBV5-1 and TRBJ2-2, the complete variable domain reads KAGVTQTPRYLIKTRGQQVTLSCSPISGHRSVSWYQQTPGQGLQFLFEYFSETQRNKGNFPGRFSGRQFSNSRSEMNVSTLELGDSALYLCASSLPGTGGGGELFFGEGSRLTVL.

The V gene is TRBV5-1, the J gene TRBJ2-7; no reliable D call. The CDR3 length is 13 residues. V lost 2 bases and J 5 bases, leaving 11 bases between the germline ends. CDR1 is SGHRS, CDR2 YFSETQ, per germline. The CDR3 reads CASSFATYNEQYF. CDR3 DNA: TGCGCCAGCAGCTTCGCTACATACAACGAGCAGTACTTC.

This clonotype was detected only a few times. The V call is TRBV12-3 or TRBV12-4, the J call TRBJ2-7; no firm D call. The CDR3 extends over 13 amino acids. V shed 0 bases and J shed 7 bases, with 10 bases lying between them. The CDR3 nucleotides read TGTGCCAGCAGTTTAGCGGGGAAGGTGGAGCAGTACTTC. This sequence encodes CASSLAGKVEQYF.

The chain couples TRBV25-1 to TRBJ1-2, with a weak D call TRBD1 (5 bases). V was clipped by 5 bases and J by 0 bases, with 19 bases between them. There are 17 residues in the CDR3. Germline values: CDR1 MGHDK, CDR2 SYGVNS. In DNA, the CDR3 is TGTGCCAGCAGTCCGCGTCCGGGACTCACCGCTAACTATGGCTACACCTTC. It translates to CASSPRPGLTANYGYTF.

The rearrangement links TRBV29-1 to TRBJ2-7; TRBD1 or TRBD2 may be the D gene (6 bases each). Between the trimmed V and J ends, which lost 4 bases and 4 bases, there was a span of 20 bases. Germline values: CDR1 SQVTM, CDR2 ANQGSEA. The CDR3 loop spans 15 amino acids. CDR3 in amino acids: CSVVLGAGGFYEQYF. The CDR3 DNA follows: TGCAGCGTTGTTTTGGGGGCCGGGGGTTTTTACGAGCAGTACTTC.

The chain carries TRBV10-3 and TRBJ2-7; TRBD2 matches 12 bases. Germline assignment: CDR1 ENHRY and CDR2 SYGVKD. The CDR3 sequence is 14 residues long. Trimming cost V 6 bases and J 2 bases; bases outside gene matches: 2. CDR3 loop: CAISLAGGPYEQYF. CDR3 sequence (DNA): TGTGCCATCAGCCTAGCGGGAGGGCCCTACGAGCAGTACTTC.

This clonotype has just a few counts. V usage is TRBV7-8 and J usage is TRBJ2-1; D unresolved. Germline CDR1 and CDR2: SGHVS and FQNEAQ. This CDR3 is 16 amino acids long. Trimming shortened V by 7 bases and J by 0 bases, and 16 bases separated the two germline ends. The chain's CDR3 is CASTIRAVGSYNEQFF. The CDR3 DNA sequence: TGTGCCAGCACCATCCGGGCCGTGGGCTCCTACAATGAGCAGTTCTTC.

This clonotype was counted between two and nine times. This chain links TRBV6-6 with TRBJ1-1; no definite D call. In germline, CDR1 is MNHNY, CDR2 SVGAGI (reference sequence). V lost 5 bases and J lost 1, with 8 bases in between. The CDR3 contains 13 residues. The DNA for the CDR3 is TGTGCCAGCAGTGTGATTCGGAACACTGAAGCTTTCTTT. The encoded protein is CASSVIRNTEAFF.

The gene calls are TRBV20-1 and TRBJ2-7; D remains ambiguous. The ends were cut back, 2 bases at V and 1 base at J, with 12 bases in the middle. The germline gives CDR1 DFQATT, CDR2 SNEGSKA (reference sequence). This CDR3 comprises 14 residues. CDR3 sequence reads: CSARRTWKSYEQYF. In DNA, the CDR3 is TGCAGTGCTAGAAGGACCTGGAAATCCTACGAGCAGTACTTC.

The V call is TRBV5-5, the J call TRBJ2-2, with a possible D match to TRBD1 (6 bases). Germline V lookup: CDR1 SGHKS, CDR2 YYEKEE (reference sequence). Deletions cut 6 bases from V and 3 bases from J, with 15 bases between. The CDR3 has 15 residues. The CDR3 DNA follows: TGTGCCAGCAAGAAGGACAGAGCCCACACCGGGGAGCTGTTTTTT. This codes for CASKKDRAHTGELFF.

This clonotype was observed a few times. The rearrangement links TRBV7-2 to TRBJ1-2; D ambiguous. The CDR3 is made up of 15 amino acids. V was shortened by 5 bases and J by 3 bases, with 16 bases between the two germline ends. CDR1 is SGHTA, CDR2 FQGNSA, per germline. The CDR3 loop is CASSDVVGRDYGYTF. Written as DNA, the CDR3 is TGTGCCAGCAGCGATGTAGTGGGGAGGGACTATGGCTACACCTTC.

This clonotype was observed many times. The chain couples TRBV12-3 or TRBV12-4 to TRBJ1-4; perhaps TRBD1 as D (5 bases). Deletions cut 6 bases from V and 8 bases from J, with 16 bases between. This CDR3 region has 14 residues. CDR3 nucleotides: TGTGCCAGCAGCCCGACAGTTATCAACGAAAAACTGTTTTTT. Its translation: CASSPTVINEKLFF.

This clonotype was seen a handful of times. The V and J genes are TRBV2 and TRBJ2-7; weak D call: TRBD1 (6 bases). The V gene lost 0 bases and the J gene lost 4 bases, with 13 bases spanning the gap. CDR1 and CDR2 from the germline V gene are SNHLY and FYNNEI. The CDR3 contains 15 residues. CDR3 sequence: CASSEATGPRYEQYF. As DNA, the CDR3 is TGTGCCAGCAGTGAAGCGACAGGTCCTCGATACGAGCAGTACTTC.